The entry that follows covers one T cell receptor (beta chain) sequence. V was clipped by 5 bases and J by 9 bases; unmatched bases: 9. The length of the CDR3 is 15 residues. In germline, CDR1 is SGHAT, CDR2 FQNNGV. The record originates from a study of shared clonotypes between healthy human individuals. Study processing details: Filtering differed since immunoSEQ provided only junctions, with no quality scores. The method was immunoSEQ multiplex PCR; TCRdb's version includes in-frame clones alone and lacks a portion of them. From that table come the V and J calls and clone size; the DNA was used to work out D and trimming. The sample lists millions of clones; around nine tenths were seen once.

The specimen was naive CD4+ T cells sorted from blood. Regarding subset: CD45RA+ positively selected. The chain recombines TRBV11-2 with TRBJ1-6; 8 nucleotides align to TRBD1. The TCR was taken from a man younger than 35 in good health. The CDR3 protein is CASSLTDRGISPLHF. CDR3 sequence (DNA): TGTGCCAGCAGCCTTACTGACAGGGGAATTTCACCCCTCCACTTT. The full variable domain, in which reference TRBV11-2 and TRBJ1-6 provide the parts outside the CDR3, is EAGVAQSPRYKIIEKRQSVAFWCNPISGHATLYWYQQILGQGPKLLIQFQNNGVVDDSQLPKDRFSAERLKGVDSTLKIQPAKLEDSAVYLCASSLTDRGISPLHFGNGTRLTVT.